A selection of T cell receptor beta chains follows, all from one sample in a study of cytomegalovirus exposure and HLA in healthy donors. Using immunoSEQ multiplex PCR, the repertoire was profiled, and TCRdb retains in-frame clones only, with some absent. The table lists 150,000 to 200,000 clones, about four fifths of them singletons, with around 1% in the top ten. Sequenced sample: PBMCs. These receptors were obtained from a woman in her thirties or forties in good health and CMV-seronegative. Both conserved end residues are part of each CDR3. A D gene is named only where the DNA matches it firmly. Some rows have no size entry. The others give once, few or many, or a class for an expanded clone.

- | TRBJ2-2 | 15 | - | TRBV19 | TGTGCCAGTAGTATTCTTCAGGGGAACACCGGGGAGCTGTTTTTT | CASSILQGNTGELFF
- | TRBJ1-1 | 12 | - | TRBV11-3 | TGTGCCAGCAGCTCGGAGGGGTATCGGGCTTTCTTT | CASSSEGYRAFF
- | TRBJ1-3 | 15 | - | TRBV19 | TGTGCCAGTAGTATAGAACAGAACTCTGGAAACACCATATATTTT | CASSIEQNSGNTIYF
TRBD2 | TRBJ2-5 | 15 | - | TRBV27 | TGTGCCAGCAGTTTACGGCTAGCGGGAGGAGAGACCCAGTACTTC | CASSLRLAGGETQYF
TRBD2 | TRBJ2-1 | 17 | - | TRBV6-1 | TGTGCCAGCAGTGACCCAGCTTTTGGCGGGAGGGCCCATGAGCAGTTCTTC | CASSDPAFGGRAHEQFF
TRBD2 | TRBJ2-3 | 15 | - | TRBV5-4 | TGTGCCAGCAGCTCAGGACTAGCGGGAGGAGATACGCAGTATTTT | CASSSGLAGGDTQYF
TRBD2 | TRBJ2-1 | 18 | few | TRBV19 | TGTGCCAGTAGCGCGACTAGCGGCACTGGCAGGTTGAGGAATGAGCAGTTCTTC | CASSATSGTGRLRNEQFF
TRBD2 | TRBJ2-1 | 15 | - | TRBV19 | TGTGCCAGTAGCCAGACTAGCGGGAAAATGAATGAGCAGTTCTTC | CASSQTSGKMNEQFF
- | TRBJ1-4 | 12 | - | TRBV19 | TGTGCTCACCGGGGGTCTAATGAAAAACTGTTTTTT | CAHRGSNEKLFF
- | TRBJ2-7 | 13 | - | TRBV4-1 | TGCGCCAGCAGCCAAAGCCCTCTCTACGAGCAGTACTTC | CASSQSPLYEQYF
TRBD1 | TRBJ2-1 | 16 | - | TRBV5-1 | TGCGCCAGCAGCCTCTACAGGGGTGGCTCCTACAATGAGCAGTTCTTC | CASSLYRGGSYNEQFF
TRBD2 | TRBJ2-7 | 14 | - | TRBV7-2 | TGTGCCAGCAGCTCCCGACTAGCCCCCTACGAGCAGTACTTC | CASSSRLAPYEQYF
TRBD2 | TRBJ2-1 | 16 | - | TRBV7-9 | TGTTCCAGCAGCTTTATAGCGGGAGAAGCCTACAATGAGCAGTTCTTC | CSSSFIAGEAYNEQFF
- | TRBJ1-3 | 14 | - | TRBV30 | TGTGCCTGGAGACTATTACGCTCTGGAAACACCATATATTTT | CAWRLLRSGNTIYF
- | TRBJ1-1 | 14 | once | TRBV5-1 | TGCGCCAGCAGCTTGGCTACCTCATTGACTGAAGCTTTCTTT | CASSLATSLTEAFF
- | TRBJ1-2 | 14 | few | TRBV18 | TGTGCCAGCTCACCACTTCCTCGAACAGATGGCTACACCTTC | CASSPLPRTDGYTF
- | TRBJ2-2 | 14 | - | TRBV25-1 | TGTGCCAGCAGTGTCACAGCCTTCGGCGGGGAGCTGTTTTTT | CASSVTAFGGELFF
TRBD1 | TRBJ2-1 | 15 | - | TRBV11-2 | TGTGCCAGCAGCTTACGGGGACAGGGGGCTAAGGTGCAGTTCTTC | CASSLRGQGAKVQFF
- | TRBJ1-1 | 13 | - | TRBV19 | TGTGCCAGTAGCAACAATAGGGGAACTGAAGCTTTCTTT | CASSNNRGTEAFF
TRBD1 | TRBJ1-4 | 14 | - | TRBV7-9 | TGTGCCAGCAGCTTCTCAGGGGGCAGAGAAAAACTGTTTTTT | CASSFSGGREKLFF
- | TRBJ1-4 | 15 | - | TRBV30 | TGTGCCTTTGGAAGGGGTGCAGCCTCTCATGAAAAACTGTTTTTT | CAFGRGAASHEKLFF
- | TRBJ1-2 | 15 | - | TRBV29-1 | TGCAGCGTTGAAGAGGTCCCCAGGGCCGTCTATGGCTACACCTTC | CSVEEVPRAVYGYTF
- | TRBJ2-1 | 16 | - | TRBV29-1 | TGCAGCGTTGAAGATTTCATGGACTCCTCCTACAATGAGCAGTTCTTC | CSVEDFMDSSYNEQFF
TRBD2 | TRBJ2-1 | 17 | - | TRBV4-3 | TGCGCCAGCAGCCAAGATTCCGCGGGAGTGGGCTACAATGAGCAGTTCTTC | CASSQDSAGVGYNEQFF
- | TRBJ1-1 | 13 | few | TRBV29-1 | TGCAGCGTTGCCGCGGGGGGCGACACTGAAGCTTTCTTT | CSVAAGGDTEAFF
TRBD2 | TRBJ2-3 | 15 | few | TRBV7-9 | TGTTCCAGCAGCCCTATAGCGGGAGGGCCAAATACGCAGTATTTT | CSSSPIAGGPNTQYF
- | TRBJ2-1 | 14 | few | TRBV27 | TGTGCCAGCAGTTTATCGGAGGGCACCCATGAGCAGTTCTTC | CASSLSEGTHEQFF
- | TRBJ2-7 | 11 | - | TRBV11-1 | TGTGCCAGCAGCTTACTGGCCGAGCAGTACTTC | CASSLLAEQYF
- | TRBJ1-3 | 15 | - | TRBV4-1 | TGCGCCAGCAGCCAAGACCACGGTTCTGGAAACACCATATATTTT | CASSQDHGSGNTIYF
TRBD1 | TRBJ1-2 | 15 | - | TRBV7-2 | TGTGCCAGCAGCCCTGGGACAGGGGTTCTCTATGGCTACACCTTC | CASSPGTGVLYGYTF
- | TRBJ1-2 | 15 | - | TRBV6-6 | TGTGCCAGCAGTACCCGGGAGGGGAGGGTTAGTGGCTACACCTTC | CASSTREGRVSGYTF